This entry lists 30 T cell receptor beta chains sequenced from one sample in a study of cytomegalovirus exposure and HLA in healthy donors. The PCR used 60 Vbeta and 13 Jbeta primers. Profiled with immunoSEQ multiplex PCR; TCRdb holds only in-frame clones, not every one. The sample lists about 140,000 clones; 55% to 75% were seen once. The sample was PBMCs. The receptors stem from a man aged 45 to 65 in good health and CMV-seropositive.

J is TRBJ1-3 and V is TRBV18; no firm D call. The CDR3 consists of 14 residues. Germline CDR1 KGHSH, CDR2 LQKENI. Trimming cost V 4 bases and J 10 bases, with 17 bases left between them. CDR3 nucleotide sequence: TGTGCCAGCTCACTAATGGAGTGGGAGAGGACCATATATTTT. Encoded protein: CASSLMEWERTIYF.

The chain combines TRBV5-1 with TRBJ2-5; D possibly corresponds to TRBD2 (5 bases). The V end lost 2 bases, the J end lost 2 bases, and 7 bases lay between the germline ends. The CDR3 covers 13 residues. Germline CDR1 reads SGHRS; CDR2 reads YFSETQ. The CDR3, as DNA: TGCGCCAGCAGCTTATCGGGGCAAGAGACCCAGTACTTC. Its translation: CASSLSGQETQYF.

This clone has a single count. The chain uses TRBV5-1 and TRBJ2-1; TRBD2 matches at 11 bases. The CDR3 extends over 15 amino acids. Germline V gene lookup returns CDR1 SGHRS and CDR2 YFSETQ. J lost 7 bases, V lost 4 bases, and 7 bases had no gene match. CDR3 region: CASSLTSGSGNEQFF. The DNA for the CDR3 is TGCGCCAGCAGCCTTACTAGCGGGAGCGGAAATGAGCAGTTCTTC.

The chain's CDR3 is CASSWDRREAFF. DNA for the CDR3: TGTGCCAGCAGCTGGGACAGAAGAGAAGCTTTCTTT. The J gene is TRBJ1-1, the V gene TRBV5-4; 7 bases align to TRBD1. Germline V CDR1 and CDR2: SGHNT, YYREEE (reference sequence). The CDR3 is 12 amino acids. V shed 3 bases, J shed 8 bases, and the junction held 4 bases outside the gene matches.

This sequence joins TRBV5-1 and TRBJ1-3, with 7 nucleotides matching TRBD1. CDR3 length: 16 amino acids. Trimming at V came to 4 bases and at J to 2 bases, leaving 9 bases not matched to a gene. Germline V gene sequence: CDR1 SGHRS, CDR2 YFSETQ. The CDR3 here is CASSRAGGSAGNTIYF. CDR3 coding DNA: TGCGCCAGCAGCAGGGCAGGGGGTAGCGCTGGAAACACCATATATTTT.

This sequence joins TRBV6-1 and TRBJ1-2; 7 nucleotides agree with TRBD1. CDR1 is MNHNS, CDR2 SASEGT, per germline. This CDR3 comprises 14 residues. The ends lost 6 bases at V and 0 bases at J; junction bases unmatched: 4. The CDR3 region has the DNA TGTGCCAGCAGGCCCGGGACAGCTAACTATGGCTACACCTTC. It yields the protein CASRPGTANYGYTF.

V usage is TRBV11-2 and J usage is TRBJ2-2; D remains unclear. This CDR3 has 12 amino acids. Germline-derived CDR1 and CDR2 are SGHAT and FQNNGV. V lost 0 bases and J 7 bases, leaving 3 bases between the germline ends. In DNA form, the CDR3 reads TGTGCCAGCAGCTTAGACTACGGGGAGCTGTTTTTT. This codes for CASSLDYGELFF. Supplemented by reference TRBV11-2 and TRBJ2-2, the full variable domain reads EAGVAQSPRYKIIEKRQSVAFWCNPISGHATLYWYQQILGQGPKLLIQFQNNGVVDDSQLPKDRFSAERLKGVDSTLKIQPAKLEDSAVYLCASSLDYGELFFGEGSRLTVL.

Remarks on this clone: One end of the junction varies from germline; a read error may be responsible. In the same sample, other DNA sequences code for this CDR3. This rearrangement joins TRBV4-1 to TRBJ1-3; 7 nucleotides align to TRBD1. The CDR3 extends over 17 amino acids. Germline assignment: CDR1 MGHRA and CDR2 YSYEKL. The CDR3 is CASSQTPDRASGNTIYF. Here the CDR3 DNA reads TGCGCCAGCAGCCAAACCCCCGACAGGGCCTCTGGGAACACCATATATTTT.

V usage is TRBV12-1 and J usage is TRBJ2-1; the table's TRBD1 call for D was not verified on the DNA. TRBV12-1 counts as a pseudogene. CDR3 length: 16 amino acids. CDR3 nucleotide sequence: TGTGCCAGCAGCTTCACGCCGGGACAGGGGGGCAATGAGCAGTTCTTC. Translating gives CASSFTPGQGGNEQFF.

The chain has TRBV29-1 and TRBJ2-7, with TRBD2 matching over 11 bases. This CDR3 has 15 residues. The J segment lost 6 bases and the V segment lost 6 bases, leaving 13 bases of the junction unmatched. Germline V gene sequence: CDR1 SQVTM, CDR2 ANQGSEA. CDR3 sequence reads: CSVLSGRDRGGEQYF. The CDR3 nucleotides are TGCAGCGTCCTTAGCGGGAGGGATCGCGGGGGCGAGCAGTACTTC.

J is TRBJ1-2 and V is TRBV6-1, with 9 bases matching TRBD1. V lost 7 bases and J lost 8; bases outside the gene matches: 14. The CDR3 contains 15 residues. The germline gives CDR1 MNHNS, CDR2 SASEGT. The CDR3: CASIWDRVGEIGYTF. For the CDR3, the DNA is TGTGCCAGCATTTGGGACAGGGTTGGAGAGATCGGCTACACCTTC.

The chain carries TRBV18 and TRBJ1-5; possibly TRBD1 for D (5 bases). This CDR3 spans 14 amino acids. V lost 3 bases to trimming and J lost 3 bases, with 9 bases between them. Germline V gene sequence: CDR1 KGHSH, CDR2 LQKENI. DNA of the CDR3: TGTGCCAGCTCACCGGACAACCCCAATCAGCCCCAGCATTTT. It codes for CASSPDNPNQPQHF.

The rearrangement links TRBV27 to TRBJ2-6, with 10 bases aligning to TRBD2. The CDR3 runs to 19 residues. Germline V lookup: CDR1 MNHEY, CDR2 SMNVEV (reference sequence). V lost 3 bases to trimming and J lost 0 bases; unmatched junction nucleotides: 8. The CDR3 loop is CASSFSRTSGLSGANVLTF. The CDR3, as DNA: TGTGCCAGCAGTTTTTCGAGGACTAGCGGACTCTCTGGGGCCAACGTCCTGACTTTC.

The rearrangement joins TRBV29-1 to TRBJ2-7, with 8 bases aligning to TRBD1. The trim removed 7 bases at V and 3 bases at J, leaving 8 bases unmatched. Germline V gene data show CDR1 as SQVTM and CDR2 as ANQGSEA. This CDR3 is 13 amino acids long. The CDR3, as DNA: TGCAGCGCACGACAGGGGAGCTTCTACGAGCAGTACTTC. Translated: CSARQGSFYEQYF.

The chain employs TRBV29-1 and TRBJ1-2; D perhaps matches TRBD1 (5 bases). Germline V gene sequence: CDR1 SQVTM, CDR2 ANQGSEA. The CDR3 loop spans 11 amino acids. V dropped 4 bases and J dropped 8 bases, with 11 bases sitting between them. The CDR3 DNA reads TGCAGCGTTGGGGTAGGGGAAGGCTACACCTTC. It is translated as CSVGVGEGYTF.

The V gene is TRBV10-3, the J gene TRBJ2-3; the D gene is possibly TRBD2 (6 bases). Germline loops: CDR1 ENHRY, CDR2 SYGVKD. The CDR3 spans 15 residues. V lost 5 bases and J lost 2, with 14 bases in between. The CDR3 region is CAISTGLTYTDTQYF. Here the CDR3 DNA reads TGTGCCATCAGTACGGGACTCACCTACACAGATACGCAGTATTTT.

The V and J genes are TRBV27 and TRBJ2-2, with 8 nucleotides matching TRBD1. This CDR3 comprises 13 residues. V shed 7 bases and J 6 bases; nucleotides not matched to a gene: 4. Germline V gene data show CDR1 as MNHEY and CDR2 as SMNVEV (reference sequence). The CDR3 nucleotides are TGTGCCAGCACCCGACAGGGGTCCGGGGAGCTGTTTTTT. It translates to CASTRQGSGELFF.

V usage is TRBV18 and J usage is TRBJ1-1; 11 nucleotides line up with TRBD1. Germline assignment: CDR1 KGHSH and CDR2 LQKENI. Trimming cost V 6 bases and J 6 bases; bases outside gene matches: 6. This CDR3 contains 14 residues. The CDR3 region has the DNA TGTGCCAGCTCCTCGGACAGGGGGCGGTCTGAAGCTTTCTTT. Translated, it gives CASSSDRGRSEAFF.

This clone was counted only a few times. The V call is TRBV4-3, the J call TRBJ2-3; D ambiguous. There are 14 residues in the CDR3. The V gene's germline CDR1 is LGHNA and CDR2 YSLEER. The germline V and J ends were trimmed by 0 bases and 2 bases, with 6 bases remaining between them. CDR3 coding DNA: TGCGCCAGCAGCCAAGATGGCCTCACAGATACGCAGTATTTT. This codes for CASSQDGLTDTQYF.

This chain links TRBV5-4 with TRBJ1-2, with D maybe TRBD1 (6 bases). This CDR3 is 14 amino acids long. In germline, CDR1 is SGHNT, CDR2 YYREEE (reference sequence). V was cut by 0 bases and J by 6 bases, with 12 bases left in between. The CDR3 DNA sequence: TGTGCCAGCAGCTTGGAGCGGACAGTCGATGGCTACACCTTC. Translation: CASSLERTVDGYTF.

The rearrangement links TRBV10-3 to TRBJ2-1; D unclear. V was trimmed by 1 base and J by 10 bases, leaving 8 bases between them. This CDR3 spans 12 amino acids. The germline CDR1 and CDR2 sequences are ENHRY and SYGVKD. CDR3 region: CAISEYTGEQFF. In DNA form, the CDR3 reads TGTGCCATCAGTGAGTATACCGGGGAGCAGTTCTTC.

J is TRBJ2-2 and V is TRBV7-2, with D perhaps TRBD1 (5 bases). Deletions cut 0 bases from V and 1 base from J, with 9 bases between. Germline loops: CDR1 SGHTA, CDR2 FQGNSA. The CDR3 contains 16 residues. As DNA, the CDR3 is TGTGCCAGCAGCTTAGCGCTTAGGGGGAACACCGGGGAGCTGTTTTTT. The encoded protein is CASSLALRGNTGELFF.

This sequence joins TRBV7-3 and TRBJ2-1; no firm D call. V was cut by 5 bases and J by 0 bases, with 11 bases left in between. This CDR3 is 15 amino acids long. Per the germline V gene, CDR1 is SGHTA and CDR2 is FQGTGA. The CDR3 nucleotides are TGTGCCAGCAGCCCCTACCCGAGCTCCTACAATGAGCAGTTCTTC. Residues: CASSPYPSSYNEQFF.

This chain joins TRBV29-1 and TRBJ1-2, with TRBD1 as a possible D gene (5 bases). This CDR3 comprises 14 residues. Germline-derived CDR1 and CDR2 are SQVTM and ANQGSEA. Trimming took 4 bases from V and 4 from J, leaving 16 bases between them. The DNA of the CDR3 is TGCAGCGTTGTATTCTGGGGCGGCGGCTATGGCTACACCTTC. Amino acids: CSVVFWGGGYGYTF.

The chain couples TRBV5-6 to TRBJ1-5; no clear D gene. The CDR3 has 16 amino acids. From germline, CDR1 is SGHDT and CDR2 YYEEEE. The V end was cut by 0 bases, the J end by 3 bases, with 13 bases between. CDR3 loop: CASSLANSPDNQPQHF. The CDR3 DNA follows: TGTGCCAGCAGCTTGGCCAACAGTCCTGACAATCAGCCCCAGCATTTT. The whole variable domain, remainder taken from reference TRBV5-6 and TRBJ1-5, is DAGVTQSPTHLIKTRGQQVTLRCSPKSGHDTVSWYQQALGQGPQFIFQYYEEEERQRGNFPDRFSGHQFPNYSSELNVNALLLGDSALYLCASSLANSPDNQPQHFGDGTRLSIL.

The chain carries TRBV15 and TRBJ2-1, with TRBD1 as a possible D gene (6 bases). The CDR3 runs 11 residues. Looked up from germline, CDR1 is LNHNV and CDR2 is YYDKDF (reference sequence). Trimming pared 0 bases from V and 12 bases from J, leaving 6 bases between. The CDR3 DNA follows: TGTGCCACCAGCAGAGAAGGGGGGCAGTTCTTC. It translates to CATSREGGQFF.

This sequence joins TRBV2 and TRBJ1-6; 11 bases match TRBD1. Germline values: CDR1 SNHLY, CDR2 FYNNEI. With 4 bases clipped from V and 7 bases from J, the junction kept 3 bases outside the gene matches. CDR3 length equals 15 residues. In nucleotides, the CDR3 is TGTGCCAGCAGTGGGGGACAGGGGGTAAATTCACCCCTCCACTTT. As protein: CASSGGQGVNSPLHF.

This clone was seen only a few times. The rearrangement uses TRBV5-4 and TRBJ2-3; D gene uncertain. This CDR3 region has 11 residues. Deletions cut 2 bases from V and 5 bases from J, with 3 bases between. The germline V gene encodes CDR1 SGHNT and CDR2 YYREEE (reference sequence). The chain's CDR3 is CASSFGDTQYF. Written as DNA, the CDR3 is TGTGCCAGCAGCTTCGGAGATACGCAGTATTTT.

A remark on this clone: Its ends do not fully match the called genes, so a read error is possible. This rearrangement joins TRBV2 to TRBJ1-2, with D possibly being TRBD1 (6 bases). CDR1 is SNHLY, CDR2 FYNNEI, per germline. The CDR3 covers 13 residues. The CDR3 sequence: CASSDTGKNGYTF. Written as DNA, the CDR3 is TGTGCCAGCAGTGATACAGGGAAAAATGGCTATACCTTC.

The V and J genes are TRBV5-6 and TRBJ2-3, with a possible D match to TRBD1 (6 bases). Germline CDR1 SGHDT, CDR2 YYEEEE. This CDR3 comprises 16 residues. The V end lost 1 base, the J end lost 5 bases, and 17 bases lay between the germline ends. The CDR3: CASSLQGRGLLDTQYF. As DNA, the CDR3 is TGTGCCAGCAGCTTGCAGGGGCGAGGGTTGCTAGATACGCAGTATTTT.